This T cell receptor beta chain comes out of a study of beta chain features in type 1 diabetes. Whole-study results and caveats: Moderate but significant shortening of TCRB CDR3s was recorded in all four CD4+ subsets from Type 1 diabetes patients.

Trimming pared 5 bases from V and 4 bases from J, leaving 8 bases between. Germline V CDR1 and CDR2: MGHDK, SYGVNS. The CDR3 contains 13 residues. Sequenced material consisted of expressed TCRB transcripts (all of the isolated RNA was reverse transcribed). The data were produced by immunoSEQ multiplex PCR, yet TCRdb's version contains in-frame clones alone and is incomplete. Here the sample spans 300,000 or so clones, 13% to 15% being singletons. There are a few counts of this clone. Antigen: not known. The receptor was isolated from a man in his thirties or forties with type 1 diabetes. The chain employs TRBV25-1 and TRBJ2-2, with D possibly being TRBD2 (6 bases). The material sequenced was naive CD4+ T cells from blood. The CDR3 spells CASSRDFTGELFF. CDR3 nucleotides: TGTGCCAGCAGTCGGGACTTCACCGGGGAGCTGTTTTTT.